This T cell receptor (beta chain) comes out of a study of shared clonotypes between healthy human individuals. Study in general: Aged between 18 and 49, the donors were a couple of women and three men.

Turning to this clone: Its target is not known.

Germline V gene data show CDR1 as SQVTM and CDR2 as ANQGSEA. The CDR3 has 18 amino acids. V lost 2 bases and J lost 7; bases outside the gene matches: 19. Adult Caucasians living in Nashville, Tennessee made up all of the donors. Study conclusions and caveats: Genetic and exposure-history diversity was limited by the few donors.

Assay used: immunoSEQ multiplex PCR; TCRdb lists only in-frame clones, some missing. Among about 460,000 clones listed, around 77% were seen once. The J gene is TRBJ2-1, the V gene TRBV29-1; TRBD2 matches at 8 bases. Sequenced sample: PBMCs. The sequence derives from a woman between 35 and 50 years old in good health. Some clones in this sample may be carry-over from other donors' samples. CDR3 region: CSVELIRGLAGPGNEQFF. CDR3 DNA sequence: TGCAGCGTTGAATTGATCCGGGGGCTAGCGGGCCCTGGGAATGAGCAGTTCTTC.